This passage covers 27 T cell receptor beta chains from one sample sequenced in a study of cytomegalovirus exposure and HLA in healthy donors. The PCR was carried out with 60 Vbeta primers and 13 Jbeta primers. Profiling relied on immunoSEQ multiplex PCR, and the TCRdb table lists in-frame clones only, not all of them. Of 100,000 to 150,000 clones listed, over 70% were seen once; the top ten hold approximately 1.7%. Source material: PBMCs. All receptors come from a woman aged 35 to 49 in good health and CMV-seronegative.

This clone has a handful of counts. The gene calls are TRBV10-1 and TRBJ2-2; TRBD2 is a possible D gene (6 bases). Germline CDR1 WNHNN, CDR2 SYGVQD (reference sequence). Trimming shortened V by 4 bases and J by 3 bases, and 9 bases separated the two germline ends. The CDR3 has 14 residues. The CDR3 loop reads CASSAEGYTGELFF. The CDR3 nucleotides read TGCGCCAGCAGTGCGGAGGGGTACACCGGGGAGCTGTTTTTT.

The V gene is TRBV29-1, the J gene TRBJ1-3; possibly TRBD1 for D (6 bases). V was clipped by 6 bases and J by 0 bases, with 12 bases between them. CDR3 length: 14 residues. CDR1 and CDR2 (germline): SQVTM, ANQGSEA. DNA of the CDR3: TGCAGCGTCGATACAGGGCACTCTGGAAACACCATATATTTT. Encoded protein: CSVDTGHSGNTIYF.

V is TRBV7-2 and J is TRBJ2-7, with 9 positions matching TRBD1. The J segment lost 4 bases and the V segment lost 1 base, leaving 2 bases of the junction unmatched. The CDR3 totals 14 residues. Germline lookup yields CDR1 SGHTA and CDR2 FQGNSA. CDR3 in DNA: TGTGCCAGCAGCTTAGGGACAGGGGTTTACGAGCAGTACTTC. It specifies CASSLGTGVYEQYF. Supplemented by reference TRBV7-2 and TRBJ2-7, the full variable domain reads GAGVSQSPSNKVTEKGKDVELRCDPISGHTALYWYRQSLGQGLEFLIYFQGNSAPDKSGLPSDRFSAERTGGSVSTLTIQRTQQEDSAVYLCASSLGTGVYEQYFGPGTRLTVT.

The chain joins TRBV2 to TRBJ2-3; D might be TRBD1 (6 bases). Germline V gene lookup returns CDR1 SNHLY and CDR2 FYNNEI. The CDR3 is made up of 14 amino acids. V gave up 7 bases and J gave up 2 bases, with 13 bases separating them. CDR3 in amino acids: CASKEQGPTDTQYF. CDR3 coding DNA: TGTGCCAGCAAAGAACAGGGCCCCACAGATACGCAGTATTTT.

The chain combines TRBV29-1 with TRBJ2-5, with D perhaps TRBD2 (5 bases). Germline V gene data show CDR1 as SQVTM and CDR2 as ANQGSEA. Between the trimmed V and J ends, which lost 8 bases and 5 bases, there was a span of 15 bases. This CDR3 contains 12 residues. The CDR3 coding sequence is TGCAGCTTAAGACTATCCGGGGAGACCCAGTACTTC. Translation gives CSLRLSGETQYF.

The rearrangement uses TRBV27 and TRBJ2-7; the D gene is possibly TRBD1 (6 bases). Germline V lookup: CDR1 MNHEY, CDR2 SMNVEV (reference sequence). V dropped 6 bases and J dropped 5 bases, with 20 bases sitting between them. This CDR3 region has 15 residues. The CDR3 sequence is CASSRDLGRGNEQYF. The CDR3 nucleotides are TGTGCCAGCAGCCGCGACTTGGGCAGGGGAAACGAGCAGTACTTC.

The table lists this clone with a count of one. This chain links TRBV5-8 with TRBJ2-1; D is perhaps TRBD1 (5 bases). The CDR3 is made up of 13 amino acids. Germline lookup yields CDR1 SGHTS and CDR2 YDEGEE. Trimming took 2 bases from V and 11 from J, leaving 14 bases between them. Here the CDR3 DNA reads TGTGCCAGCAGCTTCCAGGGTCTGGGAAAGCAGTTCTTC. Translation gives CASSFQGLGKQFF.

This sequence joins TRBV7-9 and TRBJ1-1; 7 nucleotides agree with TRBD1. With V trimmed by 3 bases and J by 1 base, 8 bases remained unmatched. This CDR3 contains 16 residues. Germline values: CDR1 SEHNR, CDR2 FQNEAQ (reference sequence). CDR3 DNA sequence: TGTGCCAGCAGCTTGTTTTGGGACAGAAGGAACACTGAAGCTTTCTTT. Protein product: CASSLFWDRRNTEAFF. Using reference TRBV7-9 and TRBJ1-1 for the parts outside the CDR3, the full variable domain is DTGVSQNPRHKITKRGQNVTFRCDPISEHNRLYWYRQTLGQGPEFLTYFQNEAQLEKSRLLSDRFSAERPKGSFSTLEIQRTEQGDSAMYLCASSLFWDRRNTEAFFGQGTRLTVV.

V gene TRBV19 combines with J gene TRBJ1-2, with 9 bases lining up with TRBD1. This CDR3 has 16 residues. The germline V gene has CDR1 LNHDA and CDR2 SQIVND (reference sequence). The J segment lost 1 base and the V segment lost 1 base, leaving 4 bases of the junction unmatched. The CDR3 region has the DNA TGTGCCAGTAGTATAGGTGGACAGGGGAGTAACTATGGCTACACCTTC. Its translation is CASSIGGQGSNYGYTF.

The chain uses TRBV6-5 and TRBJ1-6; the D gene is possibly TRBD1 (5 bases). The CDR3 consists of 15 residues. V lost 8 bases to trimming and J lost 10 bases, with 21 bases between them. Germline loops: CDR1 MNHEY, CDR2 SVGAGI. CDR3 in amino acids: CASPMGPGLGSPLHF. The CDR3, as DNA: TGTGCCAGCCCTATGGGGCCAGGCTTGGGATCACCCCTCCACTTT.

The CDR3 here is CAISPGLVSYNEQFF. The CDR3 region has the DNA TGTGCCATCAGTCCGGGACTCGTCTCCTACAATGAGCAGTTCTTC. This chain links TRBV10-3 with TRBJ2-1; possible D gene TRBD2, 6 bases. The CDR3 loop spans 15 amino acids. V shed 5 bases and J shed 0 bases, with 11 bases lying between them. Germline CDR1 is ENHRY and CDR2 is SYGVKD.

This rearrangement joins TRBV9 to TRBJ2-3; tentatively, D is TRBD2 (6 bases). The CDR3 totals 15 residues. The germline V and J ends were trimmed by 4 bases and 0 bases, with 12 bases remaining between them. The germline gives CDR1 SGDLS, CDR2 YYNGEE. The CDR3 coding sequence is TGTGCCAGCAGCTGGGGACGGGAGAGCACAGATACGCAGTATTTT. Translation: CASSWGRESTDTQYF.

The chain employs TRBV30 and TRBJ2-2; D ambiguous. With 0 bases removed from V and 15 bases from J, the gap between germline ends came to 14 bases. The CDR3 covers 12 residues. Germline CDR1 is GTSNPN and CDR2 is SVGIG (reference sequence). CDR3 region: CAWSVEKTQVFF. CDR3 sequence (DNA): TGTGCCTGGAGTGTAGAGAAAACCCAGGTGTTTTTT.

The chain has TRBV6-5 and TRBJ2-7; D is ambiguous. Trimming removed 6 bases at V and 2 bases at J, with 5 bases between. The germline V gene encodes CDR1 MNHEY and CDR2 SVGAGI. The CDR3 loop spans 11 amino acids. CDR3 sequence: CASSAAYEQYF. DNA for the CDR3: TGTGCCAGCAGCGCAGCCTACGAGCAGTACTTC.

The CDR3 DNA reads TGTGCCAGCAGTTACTGGGGACTAGCCTCCTACGAGCAGTACTTC. Amino acids: CASSYWGLASYEQYF. This chain links TRBV6-5 with TRBJ2-7, with 9 bases identical to TRBD2. Per the germline V gene, CDR1 is MNHEY and CDR2 is SVGAGI. The CDR3 loop spans 15 amino acids. The J segment lost 0 bases and the V segment lost 1 base, leaving 1 base of the junction unmatched.

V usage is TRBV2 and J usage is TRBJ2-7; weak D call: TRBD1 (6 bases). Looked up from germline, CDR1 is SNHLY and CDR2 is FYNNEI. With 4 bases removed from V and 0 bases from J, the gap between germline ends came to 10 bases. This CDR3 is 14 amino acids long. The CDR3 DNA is TGTGCCAGCAGTGGGGGGACATACTCCTACGAGCAGTACTTC. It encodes CASSGGTYSYEQYF.

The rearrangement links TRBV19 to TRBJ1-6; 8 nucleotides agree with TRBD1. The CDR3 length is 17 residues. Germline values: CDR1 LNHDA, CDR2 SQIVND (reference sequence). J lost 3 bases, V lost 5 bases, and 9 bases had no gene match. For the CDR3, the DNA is TGTGCCAGTAGTCCCCGGACAGGGTTTGGCTATAATTCACCCCTCCACTTT. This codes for CASSPRTGFGYNSPLHF.

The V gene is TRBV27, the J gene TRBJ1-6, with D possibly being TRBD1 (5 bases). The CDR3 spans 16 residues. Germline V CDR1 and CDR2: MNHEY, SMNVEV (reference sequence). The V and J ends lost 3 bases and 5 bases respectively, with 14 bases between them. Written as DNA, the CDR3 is TGTGCCAGCAGTTTTCTCCCAACAGGAAATAATTCACCCCTCCACTTT. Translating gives CASSFLPTGNNSPLHF.

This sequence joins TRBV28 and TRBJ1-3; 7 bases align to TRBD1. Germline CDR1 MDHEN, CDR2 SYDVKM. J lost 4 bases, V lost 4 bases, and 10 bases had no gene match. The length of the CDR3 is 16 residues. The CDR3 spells CASSSYDRANGNTIYF. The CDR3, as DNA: TGTGCCAGCAGTTCATACGACAGGGCTAACGGAAACACCATATATTTT.

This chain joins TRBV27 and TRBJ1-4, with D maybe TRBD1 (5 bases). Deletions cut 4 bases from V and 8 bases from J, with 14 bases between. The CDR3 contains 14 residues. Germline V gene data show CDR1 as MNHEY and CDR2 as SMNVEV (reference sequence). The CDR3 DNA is TGTGCCAGCAGTTCCTCCAGGGTGGGAGAAAAACTGTTTTTT. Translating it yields CASSSSRVGEKLFF.

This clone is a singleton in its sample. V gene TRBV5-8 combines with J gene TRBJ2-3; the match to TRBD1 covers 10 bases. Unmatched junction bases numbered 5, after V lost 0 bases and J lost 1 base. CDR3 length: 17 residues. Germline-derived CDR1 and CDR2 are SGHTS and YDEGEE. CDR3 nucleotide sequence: TGTGCCAGCAGCTTGGCCTTGGGGACAGGGGGCACAGATACGCAGTATTTT. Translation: CASSLALGTGGTDTQYF. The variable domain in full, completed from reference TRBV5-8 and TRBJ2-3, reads EAGVTQSPTHLIKTRGQQATLRCSPISGHTSVYWYQQALGLGLQFLLWYDEGEERNRGNFPPRFSGRQFPNYSSELNVNALELEDSALYLCASSLALGTGGTDTQYFGPGTRLTVL.

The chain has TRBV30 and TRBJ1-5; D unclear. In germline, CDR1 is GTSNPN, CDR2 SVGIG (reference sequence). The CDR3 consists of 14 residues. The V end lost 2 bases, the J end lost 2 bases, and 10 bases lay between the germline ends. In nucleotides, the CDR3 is TGTGCCTGGAGTTCCCTGGGAGGCAATCAGCCCCAGCATTTT. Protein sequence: CAWSSLGGNQPQHF.

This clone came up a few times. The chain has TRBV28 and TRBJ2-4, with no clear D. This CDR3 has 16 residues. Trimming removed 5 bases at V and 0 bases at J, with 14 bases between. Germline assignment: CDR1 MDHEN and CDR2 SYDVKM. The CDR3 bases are TGTGCCAGCAGTCGCCTTGGCTCTGGAGCCAAAAACATTCAGTACTTC. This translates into CASSRLGSGAKNIQYF. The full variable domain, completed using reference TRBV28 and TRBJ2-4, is DVKVTQSSRYLVKRTGEKVFLECVQDMDHENMFWYRQDPGLGLRLIYFSYDVKMKEKGDIPEGYSVSREKKERFSLILESASTNQTSMYLCASSRLGSGAKNIQYFGAGTRLSVL.

The CDR3 DNA is TGTGCCAGCAGCTTAGGCGGGACTGCGGAAGAGCAGTACTTC. It yields the protein CASSLGGTAEEQYF. The V call is TRBV7-6, the J call TRBJ2-7, with D possibly being TRBD2 (6 bases). The germline V gene has CDR1 SGHVS and CDR2 FNYEAQ. The CDR3 has 14 amino acids. The ends were cut back, 1 base at V and 7 bases at J, with 14 bases in the middle.

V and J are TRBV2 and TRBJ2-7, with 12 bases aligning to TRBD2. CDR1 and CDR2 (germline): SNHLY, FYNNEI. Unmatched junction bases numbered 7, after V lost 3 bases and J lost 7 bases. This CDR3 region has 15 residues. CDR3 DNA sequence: TGTGCCAGCAGTGACCGGACTAGCGGGACTGGGGAGCAGTACTTC. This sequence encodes CASSDRTSGTGEQYF.

In DNA form, the CDR3 reads TGTGCCAGCAGCTTAACAGGGGGCGGAGGGCAAGAGACCCAGTACTTC. Protein product: CASSLTGGGGQETQYF. The chain combines TRBV7-9 with TRBJ2-5; 9 nucleotides agree with TRBD1. CDR3 length: 16 amino acids. The germline gives CDR1 SEHNR, CDR2 FQNEAQ (reference sequence). V lost 2 bases, J lost 2 bases, and 6 bases stayed unmatched.

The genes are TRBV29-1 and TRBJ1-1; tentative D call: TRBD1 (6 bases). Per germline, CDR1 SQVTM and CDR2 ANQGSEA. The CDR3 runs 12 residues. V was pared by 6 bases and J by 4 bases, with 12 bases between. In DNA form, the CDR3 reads TGCAGCGTAAGTATAGGGGGCACTGAAGCTTTCTTT. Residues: CSVSIGGTEAFF.